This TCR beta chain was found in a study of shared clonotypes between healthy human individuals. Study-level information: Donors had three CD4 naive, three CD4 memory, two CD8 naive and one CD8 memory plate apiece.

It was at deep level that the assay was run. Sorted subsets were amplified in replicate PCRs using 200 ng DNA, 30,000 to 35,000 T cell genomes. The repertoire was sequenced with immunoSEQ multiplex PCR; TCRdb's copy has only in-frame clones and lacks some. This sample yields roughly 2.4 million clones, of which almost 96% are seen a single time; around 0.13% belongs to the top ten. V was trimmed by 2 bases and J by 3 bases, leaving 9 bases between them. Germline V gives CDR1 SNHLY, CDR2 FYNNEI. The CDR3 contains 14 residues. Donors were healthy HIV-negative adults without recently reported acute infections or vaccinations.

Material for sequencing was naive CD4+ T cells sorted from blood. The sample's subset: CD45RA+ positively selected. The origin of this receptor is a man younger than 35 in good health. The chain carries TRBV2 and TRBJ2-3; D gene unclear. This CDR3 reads CASSERTRTDTQYF. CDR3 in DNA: TGTGCCAGCAGTGAACGGACCAGGACAGATACGCAGTATTTT.